This T cell receptor beta chain was identified in a study of spatial heterogeneity in lung cancer. About the study: An average of more than ten raw reads was observed per unique TCR and UMI combination.

V trimming: 4 bases; J trimming: 6 bases; junction bases outside the gene matches: 13. This CDR3 spans 16 amino acids. CDR1 and CDR2 (germline): LGHDT, YNNKEL (reference sequence). Each CDR3 protein is one row after TCRdb ran MiXCR on the 5' RACE reads. The sample consists of about 38,000 distinct CDR3 sequences, roughly 5.4% of them appearing once. This clonotype was recorded many times. Sample time point: sample taken at primary tumor resection. The receptor was isolated from a female donor with early-stage non-small cell lung cancer. Material: PBMCs, obtained at surgery. The chain carries TRBV3-1 and TRBJ2-3; the match to TRBD2 covers 7 bases. CDR3 in DNA: TGTGCCAGCAGCCCAAAGGGACTACCCCAACCCGATACGCAGTATTTT. Translation gives CASSPKGLPQPDTQYF.